These 21 T cell receptor beta chains share one sample of origin, sequenced in a study of blood T cell repertoires in COVID-19. This table comes from immunoSEQ multiplex PCR, and its TCRdb copy is limited to in-frame clones, with some not included. Of approximately 15,000 clones listed, roughly 91% are singletons. The sample comprised peripheral blood. The receptors were gathered from a man between 60 and 70 years old with acute or convalescent COVID-19.

This chain links TRBV28 with TRBJ2-3; tentative D call: TRBD1 (6 bases). Trimming stripped 8 bases from V and 2 bases from J, with 11 bases between. Germline V CDR1 and CDR2: MDHEN, SYDVKM. The CDR3 is 13 residues long. DNA for the CDR3: TGTGCCAGCGCAGGGACACCCACAGATACGCAGTATTTT. Its protein is CASAGTPTDTQYF.

The V gene is TRBV6-2 or TRBV6-3, the J gene TRBJ1-1, with TRBD1 as a possible D gene (5 bases). The CDR3 runs to 14 residues. In germline, CDR1 is MNHEY, CDR2 SVGEGT. V dropped 0 bases and J dropped 7 bases, with 12 bases sitting between them. The CDR3 DNA reads TGTGCCAGCAGTTACTCGCGCCAGGGAGGTGAAGCTTTCTTT. This encodes CASSYSRQGGEAFF.

This rearrangement joins TRBV30 to TRBJ1-2; 8 nucleotides align to TRBD1. Germline loops: CDR1 GTSNPN, CDR2 SVGIG (reference sequence). The CDR3 is 13 residues long. Trimming cost V 4 bases and J 5 bases; bases outside gene matches: 6. For the CDR3, the DNA is TGTGCCTGGACCCGGGACAGGCCTTATGGCTACACCTTC. Protein product: CAWTRDRPYGYTF.

The chain carries TRBV7-9 and TRBJ1-6; D may be TRBD1 (6 bases). The CDR3 is made up of 13 amino acids. V lost 4 bases, J lost 7 bases, and 8 bases lay in between. Germline V gives CDR1 SEHNR, CDR2 FQNEAQ (reference sequence). CDR3 in amino acids: CASSWTENSPLHF. In DNA form, the CDR3 reads TGTGCCAGCAGCTGGACAGAAAATTCACCCCTCCACTTT.

This chain connects TRBV4-1 to TRBJ1-5; D unclear. Germline CDR1 and CDR2: MGHRA and YSYEKL. The CDR3 covers 14 residues. V was shortened by 0 bases and J by 5 bases, with 8 bases between the two germline ends. The DNA of the CDR3 is TGCGCCAGCAGCCAAGATCAACCGGATCAGCCCCAGCATTTT. It translates to CASSQDQPDQPQHF.

V usage is TRBV5-1 and J usage is TRBJ1-3, with D perhaps matching TRBD1 (6 bases). The V gene lost 3 bases and the J gene lost 8 bases, with 12 bases spanning the gap. The length of the CDR3 is 13 residues. Germline V gene data show CDR1 as SGHRS and CDR2 as YFSETQ. CDR3 DNA: TGCGCCAGCAGCTCAGGGGTTTTGGACACCATATATTTT. This sequence encodes CASSSGVLDTIYF.

CDR3 coding DNA: TGTGCCAGCAGCGGACAGCTCTCTGGGGCCAACGTCCTGACTTTC. It codes for CASSGQLSGANVLTF. The rearrangement links TRBV27 to TRBJ2-6; maybe TRBD1 (6 bases). The CDR3 is made up of 15 amino acids. Trimming took off 6 bases at V and 0 bases at J, with 9 bases between the two ends. Germline CDR1 MNHEY, CDR2 SMNVEV (reference sequence).

The table lists this clone with a count of one. The chain couples TRBV10-1 to TRBJ1-1, with 7 bases lining up with TRBD1. Germline trimming cut 9 bases from V and 5 bases from J; bases unmatched to any gene: 6. CDR1 and CDR2 (germline): WNHNN, SYGVQD (reference sequence). The CDR3 totals 12 residues. CDR3: CARQGLKTEAFF. The CDR3 DNA sequence: TGCGCCAGACAGGGGTTAAAAACTGAAGCTTTCTTT.

This sequence joins TRBV2 and TRBJ1-1, with 8 bases identical to TRBD1. Germline trimming cut 6 bases from V and 4 bases from J; bases unmatched to any gene: 7. The CDR3 runs 14 residues. Germline-derived CDR1 and CDR2 are SNHLY and FYNNEI. CDR3 bases: TGTGCCAGCAGATACGGACAGGGCGGCACTGAAGCTTTCTTT. Translation: CASRYGQGGTEAFF.

This sequence joins TRBV9 and TRBJ2-5; 12 nucleotides align to TRBD2. Germline CDR1 SGDLS, CDR2 YYNGEE. There are 15 residues in the CDR3. J lost 5 bases, V lost 4 bases, and 6 bases had no gene match. CDR3 nucleotides: TGTGCCAGCAGCCTAGCGGGAGGGTTTGGGGAGACCCAGTACTTC. As protein: CASSLAGGFGETQYF. The full variable domain, in which reference TRBV9 and TRBJ2-5 provide the parts outside the CDR3, is DSGVTQTPKHLITATGQRVTLRCSPRSGDLSVYWYQQSLDQGLQFLIQYYNGEERAKGNILERFSAQQFPDLHSELNLSSLELGDSALYFCASSLAGGFGETQYFGPGTRLLVL.

J is TRBJ1-5 and V is TRBV3-1 (or the pseudogene TRBV3-2), with D possibly being TRBD1 (5 bases). The CDR3 spans 14 residues. The V gene lost 4 bases and the J gene lost 0 bases, with 7 bases spanning the gap. Germline V gives CDR1 LGHDT, CDR2 YNNKEL (reference sequence). The CDR3 sequence is CASSRGGSNQPQHF. In DNA form, the CDR3 reads TGTGCCAGCAGCCGCGGGGGTAGCAATCAGCCCCAGCATTTT.

This sequence joins TRBV28 and TRBJ1-5; D gene unclear. The CDR3 covers 12 residues. In germline, CDR1 is MDHEN, CDR2 SYDVKM. The ends were cut back, 7 bases at V and 6 bases at J, with 10 bases in the middle. Here the CDR3 reads CASTYGSQPQHF. In DNA form, the CDR3 reads TGTGCCAGCACCTACGGTAGTCAGCCCCAGCATTTT.

As DNA, the CDR3 is TGTGCCAGCAGCCGAGGACAGGGATCAGATACGCAGTATTTT. It encodes CASSRGQGSDTQYF. J is TRBJ2-3 and V is TRBV28; 8 positions agree with TRBD1. The CDR3 is 14 amino acids. Germline-derived CDR1 and CDR2 are MDHEN and SYDVKM. V dropped 6 bases and J dropped 4; count of bases not matched to a gene: 6. The full variable domain, its missing parts supplied by reference TRBV28 and TRBJ2-3, is DVKVTQSSRYLVKRTGEKVFLECVQDMDHENMFWYRQDPGLGLRLIYFSYDVKMKEKGDIPEGYSVSREKKERFSLILESASTNQTSMYLCASSRGQGSDTQYFGPGTRLTVL.

The gene calls are TRBV3-1 (or the pseudogene TRBV3-2) and TRBJ2-7; D is uncertain. Per the germline V gene, CDR1 is LGHDT and CDR2 is YNNKEL (reference sequence). The ends were cut back, 5 bases at V and 1 base at J, with 6 bases in the middle. The CDR3 is 12 residues long. CDR3: CASSYLSYEQYF. The CDR3 DNA sequence: TGTGCCAGCAGCTACCTATCCTACGAGCAGTACTTC.

V usage is TRBV11-3 and J usage is TRBJ2-1; 7 nucleotides match TRBD2. Germline V gene sequence: CDR1 SGHNT, CDR2 YENEEA. V shed 0 bases, J shed 5 bases, and the junction held 13 bases outside the gene matches. The CDR3 is 18 amino acids. The CDR3 nucleotides read TGTGCCAGCAGCTTAGAGCGGCGCGGGGCGGGGGTCGACAATGAGCAGTTCTTC. Residues: CASSLERRGAGVDNEQFF.

The V and J genes are TRBV6-5 and TRBJ2-1, with 9 bases aligning to TRBD2. The germline CDR1 and CDR2 sequences are MNHEY and SVGAGI. The CDR3 has 15 residues. V was pared by 5 bases and J by 3 bases, with 5 bases of the junction left unmatched. The DNA for the CDR3 is TGTGCCAGCAGTCGGACTAGCGATAACTACAATGAGCAGTTCTTC. The encoded protein is CASSRTSDNYNEQFF.

Only one count was recorded for this clone. The gene calls are TRBV3-1 (or the pseudogene TRBV3-2) and TRBJ2-2; D uncertain. V shed 7 bases and J shed 5 bases, with 8 bases lying between them. Germline V CDR1 and CDR2: LGHDT, YNNKEL (reference sequence). This CDR3 contains 12 residues. This CDR3 is CASTTATGELFF. The CDR3 coding sequence is TGTGCCAGCACTACAGCAACCGGGGAGCTGTTTTTT.

This chain uses TRBV13 with TRBJ2-7, with TRBD1 matching 8 bases. The trim removed 8 bases at V and 6 bases at J, leaving 9 bases unmatched. CDR1 and CDR2 (germline): PRHDT, FYEKMQ (reference sequence). This CDR3 region has 13 residues. The CDR3 region is CASRTGIKSEQYF. The CDR3, as DNA: TGTGCCAGCCGGACAGGGATTAAAAGCGAGCAGTACTTC.

The chain couples TRBV2 to TRBJ1-5; perhaps TRBD1 as D (5 bases). Germline lookup yields CDR1 SNHLY and CDR2 FYNNEI. CDR3 length: 14 amino acids. Trimming took 7 bases from V and 6 from J, leaving 16 bases between them. In DNA form, the CDR3 reads TGTGCCAGCAAGGGGAGGGTAGACTTTCAGCCCCAGCATTTT. Encoded protein: CASKGRVDFQPQHF. Full variable domain (missing parts from reference TRBV2 and TRBJ1-5): EPEVTQTPSHQVTQMGQEVILRCVPISNHLYFYWYRQILGQKVEFLVSFYNNEISEKSEIFDDQFSVERPDGSNFTLKIRSTKLEDSAMYFCASKGRVDFQPQHFGDGTRLSIL.

This chain links TRBV7-3 with TRBJ2-5; TRBD2 matches 9 bases. Trimming removed 1 base from V and 7 bases from J; junction bases left unmatched: 10. CDR1 and CDR2 from the germline V gene are SGHTA and FQGTGA. This CDR3 region has 16 residues. DNA for the CDR3: TGTGCCAGCAGCTTAAAGTCGACTAGCGGTTATGGGACCCAGTACTTC. Amino acids: CASSLKSTSGYGTQYF.

The gene calls are TRBV7-9 and TRBJ2-3; unclear D gene. With 2 bases removed from V and 2 bases from J, the gap between germline ends came to 14 bases. The CDR3 is 16 amino acids. Germline V gene lookup returns CDR1 SEHNR and CDR2 FQNEAQ (reference sequence). The chain's CDR3 is CASSLTPVFLTDTQYF. DNA of the CDR3: TGTGCCAGCAGCTTAACCCCGGTATTTCTCACAGATACGCAGTATTTT. The entire variable domain, with the rest obtained from reference TRBV7-9 and TRBJ2-3, is as follows: DTGVSQNPRHKITKRGQNVTFRCDPISEHNRLYWYRQTLGQGPEFLTYFQNEAQLEKSRLLSDRFSAERPKGSFSTLEIQRTEQGDSAMYLCASSLTPVFLTDTQYFGPGTRLTVL.